This TCR beta chain was captured by sequencing in a study of blood T cell repertoires in COVID-19. Study summary: Acute and convalescent COVID-19 specimens originated in the United States, Italy and Spain.

Here immunoSEQ multiplex PCR was the method, and the copy in TCRdb shows in-frame clones only, minus some. In the table there are tens of thousands of clones, around 89% of which are singletons. Germline CDR1 SNHLY, CDR2 FYNNEI. This CDR3 is built from 16 residues. The V gene end was trimmed by 6 bases and the J gene end by 3 bases; junction bases not matched to a gene: 9. The sample taken for sequencing was peripheral blood. The chain has TRBV2 and TRBJ2-1, with 9 nucleotides matching TRBD1. The sequence came from a man aged 50-60 years with active COVID-19. CDR3 sequence: CASRGRDRDLYNEQFF. For the CDR3, the DNA is TGTGCCAGCAGGGGGAGGGACAGGGACCTCTACAATGAGCAGTTCTTC.